Each of the 9 T cell receptor beta chains below was sequenced from the same sample in a study of patients and donors after allogeneic stem cell transplantation. TCRdb itself ran the RT-PCR reads through MiXCR, one entry per CDR3 protein. The sample has about 960,000 distinct CDR3 sequences; under 20% are singletons. The sequenced sample was blood, either unsorted or a sorted T cell fraction (not recorded which). The receptors were gathered from a human donor who was either an allogeneic HSCT recipient or a stem cell or donor lymphocyte infusion donor (not recorded which). It is not recorded whose cells these are; they may come from a transplant donor.

The rearrangement joins TRBV6-1 to TRBJ2-3; D remains unclear. The ends were cut back, 7 bases at V and 3 bases at J, with 11 bases in the middle. Germline CDR1 is MNHNS and CDR2 is SASEGT. The CDR3 contains 13 residues. The CDR3 here is CASIPPKTDTQYF. The CDR3 coding sequence is TGTGCCAGCATTCCCCCCAAAACAGATACGCAGTATTTT.

This rearrangement joins TRBV7-2 to TRBJ2-3; D is possibly TRBD2 (6 bases). CDR1 and CDR2 from the germline V gene are SGHTA and FQGNSA. The CDR3 runs to 16 residues. Trimming removed 5 bases at V and 1 base at J, with 16 bases between. In DNA, the CDR3 is TGTGCCAGCAGCACCTTAGCGGCCACTCGCACAGATACGCAGTATTTT. This encodes CASSTLAATRTDTQYF.

This clonotype was counted many times. The V and J genes are TRBV12-3 or TRBV12-4 and TRBJ1-1; D is ambiguous. The ends were cut back, 3 bases at V and 0 bases at J, with 8 bases in the middle. CDR3 length equals 14 residues. CDR3 sequence: CASSFERVNTEAFF. For the CDR3, the DNA is TGTGCCAGCAGTTTTGAGAGGGTGAACACTGAAGCTTTCTTT.

This clonotype was observed a few times. The chain carries TRBV27 and TRBJ2-2, with D possibly matching TRBD2 (5 bases). The CDR3 runs to 16 residues. Germline V CDR1 and CDR2: MNHEY, SMNVEV (reference sequence). V lost 3 bases and J 2 bases, leaving 13 bases between the germline ends. The CDR3 DNA sequence: TGTGCCAGCAGTTTTACCGGGGAATTTAACACCGGGGAGCTGTTTTTT. Protein product: CASSFTGEFNTGELFF.

This clonotype was seen at least ten times. The genes are TRBV5-1 and TRBJ1-1; D remains ambiguous. Trimming pared 0 bases from V and 6 bases from J, leaving 12 bases between. From germline, CDR1 is SGHRS and CDR2 YFSETQ. The CDR3 is 14 amino acids. The CDR3 spells CASSLEAPGAEAFF. In DNA, the CDR3 is TGCGCCAGCAGCTTGGAGGCCCCGGGCGCTGAAGCTTTCTTT.

This clonotype appeared once. The chain is built from TRBV4-1 and TRBJ2-3; 9 bases map to TRBD2. The germline CDR1 and CDR2 sequences are MGHRA and YSYEKL. The V gene end was trimmed by 3 bases and the J gene end by 3 bases; junction bases not matched to a gene: 7. CDR3 size: 16 residues. For the CDR3, the DNA is TGCGCCAGCAGCCACCTGACTAGCGGTCGAACAGATACGCAGTATTTT. Translated: CASSHLTSGRTDTQYF.

This rearrangement joins TRBV29-1 to TRBJ2-7, with 8 bases aligning to TRBD1. After removal of 0 bases from V and 4 bases from J, the junction contained 5 bases not matched to a gene. CDR1 SQVTM and CDR2 ANQGSEA come from the germline V gene. This CDR3 has 14 residues. Here the CDR3 DNA reads TGCAGCGTTGAAGATGGGCAGGGGGCGTACGAGCAGTACTTC. This sequence encodes CSVEDGQGAYEQYF.

This clonotype has at least ten counts. This chain links TRBV20-1 with TRBJ2-7, with D perhaps TRBD1 (5 bases). The V end lost 1 base, the J end lost 7 bases, and 23 bases lay between the germline ends. CDR1 and CDR2 from the germline V gene are DFQATT and SNEGSKA (reference sequence). This CDR3 has 16 amino acids. The CDR3 loop is CSARAPDSSHLEEQYF. As DNA, the CDR3 is TGCAGTGCTAGAGCCCCCGACAGCTCCCACCTTGAAGAGCAGTACTTC.

The J gene is TRBJ2-3, the V gene TRBV6-2 or TRBV6-3; 11 bases are shared with TRBD2. Germline V gives CDR1 MNHEY, CDR2 SVGEGT. The length of the CDR3 is 18 residues. V lost 2 bases, J lost 2 bases, and 9 bases stayed unmatched. The CDR3, as DNA: TGTGCCAGCAGTTACCCCCTTCCTAGCGGGGGGACCACAGATACGCAGTATTTT. This translates into CASSYPLPSGGTTDTQYF.